The clone carrying this T cell receptor (beta chain) has more than one count but fewer than ten. Its antigen is still unknown. Trimming removed 0 bases from V and 2 bases from J, with 11 bases in between. Germline V gene sequence: CDR1 MNHNY, CDR2 SVGAGI (reference sequence). The CDR3 loop spans 15 amino acids. The sample is drawn from a study of Graves' ophthalmopathy and Graves' hyperthyroidism. Study at large: The authors collected peripheral blood at initial diagnosis, before any treatment.

General study findings and limits: Most expanded thyroid clonotypes above 0.001 frequency also appeared in blood.

Investigators amplified TCR beta CDR3 regions from RNA transcripts. RT-PCR with HTBI primers came first, then second-round multiplex PCR. MiXCR, applied by TCRdb to the multiplex PCR reads, yields one record per CDR3 protein. Of around 670,000 distinct CDR3 sequences listed, 40% are singletons. V gene TRBV6-6 combines with J gene TRBJ2-7; perhaps TRBD2 as D (7 bases). This clonotype was obtained from an adult man with Graves' ophthalmopathy. Sample: peripheral blood. Here the CDR3 DNA reads TGTGCCAGCAGTTACTCGGCGGGGGCCGCCTACGAGCAGTACTTC. This sequence encodes CASSYSAGAAYEQYF.